One sample yielded the 13 T cell receptor beta chains listed below, sequenced in a study of CD8 T cells in Susac syndrome (dated by TCRdb to between 2019 and 2020). Libraries were built with the immunoSEQ multiplex PCR assay. RNA was extracted using the RNeasy kit, and roughly 0.5 to 1 microgram was reverse transcribed with random hexamers. The public reads were run again by TCRdb, first through fastp at Q25 and then through MiXCR, and only productive beta chains were kept. Each record represents a unique CDR3 protein, reported with the most common genes and DNA among its rows. Here the sample has approximately 150,000 distinct CDR3 sequences; 85% to 95% occur a single time. Around 0.13% of the sample is held by the ten biggest clonotypes. Sequenced sample: CD4+ T cells from PBMCs. These receptors all stem from a human donor in good health.

The V and J genes are TRBV7-2 and TRBJ2-5, with TRBD1 as a possible D gene (6 bases). Trimming shortened V by 1 base and J by 10 bases, and 16 bases separated the two germline ends. The CDR3 covers 14 residues. CDR1 and CDR2 from the germline V gene are SGHTA and FQGNSA. The CDR3 bases are TGTGCCAGCAGCTTAGGATCGGTCAGGGGTGACCAGTACTTC. Translation: CASSLGSVRGDQYF. The full variable domain, its missing parts supplied by reference TRBV7-2 and TRBJ2-5, is GAGVSQSPSNKVTEKGKDVELRCDPISGHTALYWYRQSLGQGLEFLIYFQGNSAPDKSGLPSDRFSAERTGGSVSTLTIQRTQQEDSAVYLCASSLGSVRGDQYFGPGTRLLVL.

Points on this clonotype: The CDR3 does not close with the conserved phenylalanine or tryptophan, likely indicating a read error. No DNA is shown, since the ends of the CDR3 on it are uncertain; the CDR3 is the one TCRdb lists. This sequence joins TRBV4-2 and TRBJ2-6. CDR1 and CDR2 (germline): LGHNA, YNFKEQ. Ends included, the CDR3 has 8 residues. The chain's CDR3 is CASTQDKC.

This chain links TRBV9 with TRBJ1-2; D remains ambiguous. The CDR3 contains 14 residues. V was cut by 4 bases and J by 5 bases, with 15 bases left in between. Germline V lookup: CDR1 SGDLS, CDR2 YYNGEE. The CDR3: CASSSTGNHYGYTF. The CDR3 DNA is TGTGCCAGCAGCTCCACCGGGAACCATTATGGCTACACCTTC. Filled out from reference TRBV9 and TRBJ1-2, the complete variable domain reads DSGVTQTPKHLITATGQRVTLRCSPRSGDLSVYWYQQSLDQGLQFLIQYYNGEERAKGNILERFSAQQFPDLHSELNLSSLELGDSALYFCASSSTGNHYGYTFGSGTRLTVV.

The genes are TRBV7-2 and TRBJ2-1; 8 nucleotides align to TRBD2. The J segment lost 6 bases and the V segment lost 5 bases, leaving 0 bases of the junction unmatched. CDR3 length: 12 residues. Germline V CDR1 and CDR2: SGHTA, FQGNSA. CDR3 sequence (DNA): TGTGCCAGCAGCGCGGGGGGCAATGAGCAGTTCTTC. Translating gives CASSAGGNEQFF.

This chain connects TRBV29-1 to TRBJ2-1; perhaps D is TRBD1 or TRBD2 (6 bases each). V dropped 4 bases and J dropped 3 bases, with 13 bases sitting between them. The CDR3 length is 14 residues. The germline CDR1 and CDR2 sequences are SQVTM and ANQGSEA. The CDR3 here is CSVAGGEGYNEQFF. For the CDR3, the DNA is TGCAGCGTTGCCGGGGGCGAGGGCTACAATGAGCAGTTCTTC.

The gene calls are TRBV14 and TRBJ1-1, with a tentative D call TRBD1 (5 bases). V gave up 4 bases and J gave up 1 base, with 7 bases separating them. CDR1 and CDR2 from the germline V gene are SGHDN and FVKESK. The CDR3 consists of 13 residues. In DNA form, the CDR3 reads TGTGCCAGCAGCCGACAGTCGAACACTGAAGCTTTCTTT. Translating gives CASSRQSNTEAFF.

This chain links TRBV7-2 with TRBJ2-7; 10 bases align to TRBD1. The CDR3 length is 14 residues. Germline lookup yields CDR1 SGHTA and CDR2 FQGNSA. V lost 5 bases and J lost 4; bases outside the gene matches: 5. The CDR3 is CASSPGQGLYEQYF. The CDR3 coding sequence is TGTGCCAGCAGCCCGGGACAGGGGCTTTACGAGCAGTACTTC.

The V and J genes are TRBV12-3 or TRBV12-4 and TRBJ2-5; D is possibly TRBD2 (6 bases). Trimming took 2 bases from V and 1 from J, leaving 14 bases between them. The CDR3 sequence is 16 residues long. CDR3 bases: TGTGCCAGCAGTTTAACCTTGGGGGGTTTCCAAGAGACCCAGTACTTC. It encodes CASSLTLGGFQETQYF.

To note about this clonotype: The DNA is left out, because the CDR3 cannot be placed on it with certainty; the CDR3 is given as TCRdb lists it. The chain links TRBV30 to TRBJ1-1; the table's D call, TRBD1, was not checked against the DNA. The CDR3 spans 14 amino acids, including both terminal residues. Germline loops: CDR1 GTSNPN, CDR2 SVGIG (reference sequence). The CDR3 region is CAYSVGTGSGGDFF.

The chain links TRBV28 to TRBJ2-6, with D unclear. Trimming took 6 bases from V and 4 from J, leaving 7 bases between them. The germline V gene has CDR1 MDHEN and CDR2 SYDVKM. The CDR3 is 13 residues long. The CDR3 is CASRNTGANVLTF. The CDR3, as DNA: TGTGCCAGCAGAAATACGGGGGCCAACGTCCTGACTTTC.

The V gene is TRBV9, the J gene TRBJ1-4; D is unresolved. In germline, CDR1 is SGDLS, CDR2 YYNGEE. This CDR3 has 13 residues. V lost 3 bases to trimming and J lost 4 bases, with 7 bases between them. The CDR3 region has the DNA TGTGCCAGCAGCGCCGAAATTAATGAAAAACTGTTTTTT. It translates to CASSAEINEKLFF.

The rearrangement joins TRBV4-1 to TRBJ2-5; the match to TRBD1 covers 7 bases. The CDR3 contains 14 residues. Germline values: CDR1 MGHRA, CDR2 YSYEKL. Losses at the gene ends were 4 bases for V and 4 bases for J; bases not matched to a gene: 6. The CDR3: CASSRTGRRETQYF. CDR3 DNA: TGCGCCAGCAGCCGGACAGGACGCCGAGAGACCCAGTACTTC.

The V and J genes are TRBV12-3 or TRBV12-4 and TRBJ2-4; D is perhaps TRBD1 (5 bases). V dropped 2 bases and J dropped 8 bases, with 22 bases sitting between them. The CDR3 consists of 17 residues. The CDR3 coding sequence is TGTGCCAGCAGTTTATCAGCCGGGCGGACACAAGGGGACATTCAGTACTTC. Encoded protein: CASSLSAGRTQGDIQYF.